One and the same sample provided the 25 T cell receptor beta chains below, sequenced in a study of cytomegalovirus exposure and HLA in healthy donors. PCR primers comprised 60 Vbeta and 13 Jbeta primers. TCRdb's copy holds only in-frame clones and misses some; the assay was immunoSEQ multiplex PCR. Here the sample spans 150,000 to 200,000 clones, 84% being singletons. The sample taken for sequencing was PBMCs. These receptors were obtained from a middle-aged man in good health and CMV-seropositive.

The chain links TRBV6-1 to TRBJ2-5, with a weak D call TRBD2 (5 bases). This CDR3 has 15 residues. Trimming took 5 bases from V and 1 from J, leaving 14 bases between them. The germline V gene encodes CDR1 MNHNS and CDR2 SASEGT. CDR3 sequence: CASSLITGSQETQYF. DNA for the CDR3: TGTGCCAGCAGTTTAATCACGGGATCCCAAGAGACCCAGTACTTC.

V gene TRBV19 combines with J gene TRBJ1-6; 8 bases map to TRBD1. Germline V CDR1 and CDR2: LNHDA, SQIVND (reference sequence). CDR3 length: 14 amino acids. The junction had 8 bases not matched to a gene; V was cut back by 6 bases and J by 10 bases. The CDR3 loop is CASSQGARKSPLHF. The CDR3 DNA reads TGTGCCAGTAGCCAGGGGGCGCGGAAGTCACCCCTCCACTTT.

The V call is TRBV28, the J call TRBJ2-4, with TRBD2 as a possible D gene (6 bases). Germline assignment: CDR1 MDHEN and CDR2 SYDVKM. V lost 4 bases, J lost 6 bases, and 16 bases lay in between. The CDR3 is 15 residues long. CDR3 amino acids: CASSSPGTLRNIQYF. The CDR3 DNA is TGTGCCAGCAGTTCCCCCGGGACTCTGAGAAACATTCAGTACTTC.

The genes are TRBV6-6 and TRBJ1-4; 7 bases match TRBD1. Unmatched junction bases numbered 6, after V lost 5 bases and J lost 3 bases. Germline V gene data show CDR1 as MNHNY and CDR2 as SVGAGI (reference sequence). CDR3 size: 15 residues. The CDR3 DNA is TGTGCCAGCAGTGACCCGACAGGGTCTAATGAAAAACTGTTTTTT. The encoded protein is CASSDPTGSNEKLFF.

V usage is TRBV11-2 and J usage is TRBJ2-2; 13 bases match TRBD2. J was trimmed by 6 bases and V by 5 bases; bases with no gene match: 12. The CDR3 consists of 18 residues. The germline gives CDR1 SGHAT, CDR2 FQNNGV. In DNA form, the CDR3 reads TGTGCCAGCAGCCGCTCAGGACTAGCGGGGGTGACAGCCGGGGAGCTGTTTTTT. Translating gives CASSRSGLAGVTAGELFF.

CDR3 residues: CASSLSGGNEQFF. DNA of the CDR3: TGTGCCAGCAGCCTATCCGGGGGCAATGAGCAGTTCTTC. The chain combines TRBV7-9 with TRBJ2-1, with D perhaps TRBD2 (6 bases). Trimming left V 5 bases short and J 6 bases short, with 11 bases between. This CDR3 is built from 13 residues. The germline gives CDR1 SEHNR, CDR2 FQNEAQ (reference sequence).

This chain uses TRBV5-4 with TRBJ2-3; 7 bases line up with TRBD2. From germline, CDR1 is SGHNT and CDR2 YYREEE (reference sequence). This CDR3 is built from 17 residues. The V gene end was trimmed by 0 bases and the J gene end by 2 bases; junction bases not matched to a gene: 9. This CDR3 is CASSLAKGAGVTDTQYF. The CDR3 DNA follows: TGTGCCAGCAGCTTGGCCAAAGGGGCGGGGGTCACAGATACGCAGTATTTT. Looking up the rest from reference TRBV5-4 and TRBJ2-3 gives the full variable domain: ETGVTQSPTHLIKTRGQQVTLRCSSQSGHNTVSWYQQALGQGPQFIFQYYREEENGRGNFPPRFSGLQFPNYSSELNVNALELDDSALYLCASSLAKGAGVTDTQYFGPGTRLTVL.

The rearrangement uses TRBV6-1 and TRBJ1-5; TRBD1 might be the D (6 bases). Germline loops: CDR1 MNHNS, CDR2 SASEGT. The V and J ends lost 5 bases and 8 bases respectively, with 13 bases between them. The CDR3 sequence is 13 residues long. CDR3 sequence (DNA): TGTGCCAGCAGTTCTAACAGGGCGGAGCCCCAGCATTTT. The encoded protein is CASSSNRAEPQHF.

The chain carries TRBV7-9 and TRBJ1-1; TRBD1 is a possible D gene (6 bases). CDR3 size: 19 residues. Germline V gene data show CDR1 as SEHNR and CDR2 as FQNEAQ (reference sequence). The V gene lost 6 bases and the J gene lost 0 bases, with 26 bases spanning the gap. For the CDR3, the DNA is TGTGCCAGCAGGACTACCTCAGGTCCTCGGGGGGGCATGAACACTGAAGCTTTCTTT. Translated, it gives CASRTTSGPRGGMNTEAFF.

V is TRBV29-1 and J is TRBJ2-7, with 10 nucleotides matching TRBD1. V shed 5 bases and J 2 bases; nucleotides not matched to a gene: 3. There are 13 residues in the CDR3. Germline values: CDR1 SQVTM, CDR2 ANQGSEA. CDR3 sequence: CSVLGTGAYEQYF. DNA for the CDR3: TGCAGCGTTCTTGGGACAGGGGCCTACGAGCAGTACTTC.

The chain links TRBV9 to TRBJ2-5; a possible D gene is TRBD2 (5 bases). The CDR3 covers 14 residues. Germline V gene data show CDR1 as SGDLS and CDR2 as YYNGEE. Between the trimmed V and J ends, which lost 3 bases and 0 bases, there was a span of 9 bases. The CDR3 sequence is CASSAWGDQETQYF. CDR3 DNA sequence: TGTGCCAGCAGCGCCTGGGGAGACCAAGAGACCCAGTACTTC.

The J gene is TRBJ2-1, the V gene TRBV29-1; TRBD2 matches 13 bases. Germline CDR1 SQVTM, CDR2 ANQGSEA. The CDR3 sequence is 18 residues long. CDR3 region: CSLRTSGRRATGYNEQFF. The CDR3 DNA is TGCAGTCTCAGGACTAGCGGGAGAAGGGCTACAGGGTACAATGAGCAGTTCTTC.

This chain links TRBV6-1 with TRBJ1-5; D not resolved. Germline CDR1 and CDR2: MNHNS and SASEGT. The CDR3 contains 13 residues. With 3 bases removed from V and 7 bases from J, the gap between germline ends came to 10 bases. This CDR3 reads CASSERPVQPQHF. Written as DNA, the CDR3 is TGTGCCAGCAGTGAGCGGCCCGTCCAGCCCCAGCATTTT.

The rearrangement joins TRBV6-1 to TRBJ1-5; D remains ambiguous. V lost 2 bases, J lost 9 bases, and 8 bases lay in between. Germline assignment: CDR1 MNHNS and CDR2 SASEGT. The CDR3 sequence is 12 residues long. The CDR3 reads CASSETGRPQHF. The CDR3 DNA reads as TGTGCCAGCAGTGAAACGGGGAGGCCCCAGCATTTT.

The rearrangement uses TRBV4-1 and TRBJ2-2; a possible D gene is TRBD2 (5 bases). The CDR3 consists of 15 residues. The V end was cut by 1 base, the J end by 2 bases, with 8 bases between. Germline CDR1 reads MGHRA; CDR2 reads YSYEKL. The CDR3 nucleotides read TGCGCCAGCAGCCAAGCTCCTAGCAACACCGGGGAGCTGTTTTTT. It encodes CASSQAPSNTGELFF.

The chain employs TRBV14 and TRBJ2-1; D may be TRBD1 (5 bases). Germline V lookup: CDR1 SGHDN, CDR2 FVKESK. V was clipped by 0 bases and J by 4 bases, with 10 bases between them. This CDR3 region has 15 residues. The CDR3 is CASSQDGQGYNEQFF. The DNA for the CDR3 is TGTGCCAGCAGCCAAGATGGCCAGGGTTACAATGAGCAGTTCTTC. Filled out from reference TRBV14 and TRBJ2-1, the complete variable domain reads EAGVTQFPSHSVIEKGQTVTLRCDPISGHDNLYWYRRVMGKEIKFLLHFVKESKQDESGMPNNRFLAERTGGTYSTLKVQPAELEDSGVYFCASSQDGQGYNEQFFGPGTRLTVL.

This chain uses TRBV11-3 with TRBJ1-3; 7 positions agree with TRBD1. This CDR3 spans 15 amino acids. Trimming removed 5 bases from V and 4 bases from J; junction bases left unmatched: 8. CDR1 and CDR2 (germline): SGHNT, YENEEA. CDR3 loop: CASSARQGAGNTIYF. The CDR3 DNA is TGTGCCAGCAGCGCCCGACAGGGAGCGGGAAACACCATATATTTT.

This clone has just a few counts. The chain has TRBV25-1 and TRBJ1-1, with 9 nucleotides matching TRBD1. V gave up 3 bases and J gave up 6 bases; unmatched junction bases: 14. The CDR3 is 17 amino acids. Germline CDR1 is MGHDK and CDR2 is SYGVNS. The CDR3: CASSESRQGVMVAEAFF. CDR3 coding DNA: TGTGCCAGCAGTGAGTCCCGACAGGGGGTGATGGTCGCTGAAGCTTTCTTT.

The genes are TRBV7-9 and TRBJ2-1; D is unclear. The germline V gene encodes CDR1 SEHNR and CDR2 FQNEAQ (reference sequence). The CDR3 sequence is 12 residues long. Trimming removed 8 bases at V and 15 bases at J, with 20 bases between. DNA of the CDR3: TGTGCCAGCGGCACCCTCCGGAAGACGGGGTTCTTC. As protein: CASGTLRKTGFF. Full variable domain (missing parts from reference TRBV7-9 and TRBJ2-1): DTGVSQNPRHKITKRGQNVTFRCDPISEHNRLYWYRQTLGQGPEFLTYFQNEAQLEKSRLLSDRFSAERPKGSFSTLEIQRTEQGDSAMYLCASGTLRKTGFFGPGTRLTVL.

The V gene is TRBV19, the J gene TRBJ1-2, with D uncertain. Germline loops: CDR1 LNHDA, CDR2 SQIVND (reference sequence). V was trimmed by 5 bases and J by 4 bases, leaving 17 bases between them. CDR3 size: 15 residues. The CDR3 spells CASSSQTGIFYGYTF. Written as DNA, the CDR3 is TGTGCCAGTAGTTCCCAAACGGGGATCTTCTATGGCTACACCTTC.

Only a few counts were recorded for this clone. The genes are TRBV27 and TRBJ1-2; TRBD1 agrees at 11 bases. Per germline, CDR1 MNHEY and CDR2 SMNVEV (reference sequence). The V gene end was trimmed by 4 bases and the J gene end by 6 bases; junction bases not matched to a gene: 7. This CDR3 comprises 15 residues. The CDR3 reads CASSSTRTGGNGYTF. DNA for the CDR3: TGTGCCAGCAGTTCCACCCGGACAGGGGGCAATGGCTACACCTTC.

J is TRBJ2-1 and V is TRBV6-1; weak D call: TRBD2 (6 bases). Trimming took off 5 bases at V and 4 bases at J, with 9 bases between the two ends. The CDR3 runs to 13 residues. CDR1 MNHNS and CDR2 SASEGT come from the germline V gene. The CDR3 DNA reads TGTGCCAGCAGTCTAGCGTTGTACAATGAGCAGTTCTTC. Protein product: CASSLALYNEQFF.

The J gene is TRBJ1-2, the V gene TRBV15, with TRBD1 identical over 7 bases. V shed 1 base, J shed 4 bases, and the junction held 12 bases outside the gene matches. The CDR3 totals 17 residues. The germline V gene has CDR1 LNHNV and CDR2 YYDKDF (reference sequence). The CDR3 bases are TGTGCCACCAGCAGAGGGTCTAGCGTTACAGGGGCCTATGGCTACACCTTC. It codes for CATSRGSSVTGAYGYTF.

This chain links TRBV6-5 with TRBJ1-5; no definite D call. The V end lost 7 bases, the J end lost 0 bases, and 7 bases lay between the germline ends. The germline gives CDR1 MNHEY, CDR2 SVGAGI. The CDR3 runs to 13 residues. The CDR3 DNA sequence: TGTGCCAGCAAAGAGAATAGCAATCAGCCCCAGCATTTT. Translated: CASKENSNQPQHF.

In the case of this clone: Other DNA sequences in this specimen translate into the identical CDR3. V and J are TRBV5-1 and TRBJ2-3; D is perhaps TRBD2 (6 bases). Germline CDR1 and CDR2: SGHRS and YFSETQ. The length of the CDR3 is 14 residues. V dropped 4 bases and J dropped 4 bases, with 13 bases sitting between them. The CDR3 is CASSPGGGSDTQYF. DNA of the CDR3: TGCGCCAGCAGCCCGGGCGGAGGGTCAGATACGCAGTATTTT. Full variable domain (missing parts from reference TRBV5-1 and TRBJ2-3): KAGVTQTPRYLIKTRGQQVTLSCSPISGHRSVSWYQQTPGQGLQFLFEYFSETQRNKGNFPGRFSGRQFSNSRSEMNVSTLELGDSALYLCASSPGGGSDTQYFGPGTRLTVL.